This is a list of T cell receptor beta chains from one sample in a study of cytomegalovirus exposure and HLA in healthy donors. Data came from immunoSEQ multiplex PCR; TCRdb stores just in-frame clones and leaves some out. The top ten hold 3% of the sample, which has 45,000 to 60,000 clones, approximately 70% seen once. The sequenced material came from PBMCs. The source is a man younger than 35 in good health and CMV-seronegative. The CDR3 runs from the conserved cysteine through the conserved F or W. A D gene is named only where the DNA matches it firmly. Not every row has a clone size; where given, it reads once, few, many or a size class.

j_gene	d_gene	v_gene	abundance	CDR3nt	CDR3aa
TRBJ1-1	.	TRBV28	.	TGTGCCAGCAGTTTCTCCGGGGGTAACACTGAAGCTTTCTTT	CASSFSGGNTEAFF
TRBJ2-7	TRBD2	TRBV7-2	few	TGTGCCAGCAGCTTAGGGCTAGCGGGAGGCTCCGCCTACGAGCAGTACTTC	CASSLGLAGGSAYEQYF
TRBJ2-1	.	TRBV5-8	.	TGTGCCAGCAGCTTGCCCAGGTACAATGAGCAGTTCTTC	CASSLPRYNEQFF
TRBJ2-7	TRBD1	TRBV7-8	.	TGTGCCAGCAGTCGGCGAGGGGGCGGTTACTACGAGCAGTACTTC	CASSRRGGGYYEQYF
TRBJ1-5	.	TRBV28	.	TGTGCCAGCAGTTTCCCGGCAGGGGTGTCCGGTCAGCCCCAGCATTTT	CASSFPAGVSGQPQHF
TRBJ1-2	.	TRBV4-3	.	TGCGCCAGCAGCCAAGCATCTACGGGAAACTATGGCTACACCTTC	CASSQASTGNYGYTF
TRBJ2-7	TRBD1	TRBV7-9	.	TGTGCCAGCAGCTTAGCGCAGGGACAGGGGGGATACGAGCAGTACTTC	CASSLAQGQGGYEQYF
TRBJ1-4	.	TRBV5-8	.	TGTGCCAGCAGCAATCGGGGGGCCGCCTATGAAAAACTGTTTTTT	CASSNRGAAYEKLFF
TRBJ2-7	.	TRBV5-6	few	TGTGCCAGCAGCTTACTGGCGGGTACTTACGAGCAGTACTTC	CASSLLAGTYEQYF
TRBJ1-2	TRBD1	TRBV28	.	TGTGCCAGCAGGACAGGGGGTGTTGGCTACACCTTC	CASRTGGVGYTF
TRBJ2-7	.	TRBV4-3	.	TGCGCCAGCAGCCAAGAGGGAGACGGATTCTACGAGCAGTACTTC	CASSQEGDGFYEQYF
TRBJ2-5	TRBD1	TRBV5-1	.	TGCGCCAGCAGCAGACAGGGACAAGAGACCCAGTACTTC	CASSRQGQETQYF
TRBJ2-1	TRBD1	TRBV18	once	TGTGCCAGCTCGCCGGGCAGGACAGGGGGCGCGGATGAGCAGTTCTTC	CASSPGRTGGADEQFF
TRBJ2-2	.	TRBV28	once	TGTGCCACCCCCGGGAACGAAGGCACCGGGGAGCTGTTTTTT	CATPGNEGTGELFF
TRBJ2-7	.	TRBV27	.	TGTGCCAGCAGTGACACGACAGTATCCTACGAGCAGTACTTC	CASSDTTVSYEQYF
TRBJ2-7	TRBD2	TRBV10-3	.	TGTGCCATCAGCCAGGGACAGGGGACTAGCGGGGTCTACGAGCAGTACTTC	CAISQGQGTSGVYEQYF
TRBJ2-5	.	TRBV6-1	.	TGTGCCAGCAGTGAAAGGGGTGGAGAGACCCAGTACTTC	CASSERGGETQYF
TRBJ2-7	TRBD2	TRBV5-1	.	TGCGCCAGCAACAGAAATCCGACTAGCCTCGAGCAGTACTTC	CASNRNPTSLEQYF
TRBJ1-5	TRBD1	TRBV25-1	.	TGTGCCAGCAGTGGCACAGGGGGCGGACAGCCCCAGCATTTT	CASSGTGGGQPQHF
TRBJ2-5	TRBD1	TRBV7-2	.	TGTGCCAGCTTTCAGGGCGACAGGGGGGATGAGACCCAGTACTTC	CASFQGDRGDETQYF
TRBJ1-1	.	TRBV5-1	.	TGCGCCAGCAGCTTGGTGGGCAGGGTGAACACTGAAGCTTTCTTT	CASSLVGRVNTEAFF
TRBJ1-6	.	TRBV27	once	TGTGCCAGCAGTTTATCCCAGGGGCTATCCCTCCACTTT	CASSLSQGLSLHF
TRBJ1-1	.	TRBV18	once	TGTGCCAGCTCTCCTCCCCGGGGACTTACTGAAGCTTTCTTT	CASSPPRGLTEAFF
TRBJ2-7	TRBD1	TRBV28	.	TGTGCCAGCACCCCTCCTCCGGGACAGAACTACGAGCAGTACTTC	CASTPPPGQNYEQYF
TRBJ2-1	.	TRBV9	few	TGTGCCAGCAGCGCCAGCGGGCCTTCCTACAATGAGCAGTTCTTC	CASSASGPSYNEQFF
TRBJ1-1	TRBD1	TRBV7-2	.	TGTGCCAGCAGCTTAGGGACAGGGCTGAACACTGAAGCTTTCTTT	CASSLGTGLNTEAFF
TRBJ1-4	TRBD1	TRBV30	.	TGTGCCTGGAACAGGGGGCGAGAAAAACTGTTTTTT	CAWNRGREKLFF
TRBJ2-7	.	TRBV6-5	.	TGTGCCAGCAGTTACTCGTTACCGGGAGAAATGTACGAGCAGTACTTC	CASSYSLPGEMYEQYF